The rows below give T cell receptor beta chains drawn from one sample of a study of T cell responses to AZD1222 COVID-19 vaccine. Using immunoSEQ multiplex PCR, the repertoire was profiled, and TCRdb retains in-frame clones only, with some absent. The sample carries 95,000 to 150,000 clones, roughly 84% recorded once. The sequences come from peripheral blood, collected on day 0 of AZD1222 vaccination. Receptor source: an adult in good health. Each CDR3 is given with its conserved first and last residue. The order of the fields is D gene, clone size, V gene, J gene, CDR3 DNA, CDR3 protein. D genes are given only for firm matches. Clone size, where shown, is once, few, many, or a class for clones that have expanded.

.	.	TRBV6-1	TRBJ1-2	TGTGCCAGCAGTGAGGCCCCGGGGTATGGCTACACCTTC	CASSEAPGYGYTF
.	.	TRBV15	TRBJ1-1	TGTGCCACCAGCGGCAGGCCCCCGATTTATGAAGCTTTCTTT	CATSGRPPIYEAFF
TRBD1	once	TRBV24-1	TRBJ1-2	TGTGCCACCAGTGATTTGCACCTTGACAGGGCGCCTTTAGCTAACTATGGCTACACCTTC	CATSDLHLDRAPLANYGYTF
TRBD2	.	TRBV19	TRBJ2-3	TGTGCCAGTAGTTTAGCGGGGGGGGCAGATACGCAGTATTTT	CASSLAGGADTQYF
.	.	TRBV5-6	TRBJ2-5	TGTGCCAGCAGCTTGGTTCAGGCCATAGAGACCCAGTACTTC	CASSLVQAIETQYF
.	.	TRBV6-6	TRBJ2-3	TGTGCCAGCAGTTACTCGATCGATACGCAGTATTTT	CASSYSIDTQYF
.	.	TRBV30	TRBJ2-7	TGTGCCTGGAGTCCCACCAAAGCTGTGGCGTACTTC	CAWSPTKAVAYF
.	.	TRBV11-2	TRBJ1-1	TGTGCCAGCACCCTGGGGGGGGTCCTGGTTACTGAAGCTTTCTTT	CASTLGGVLVTEAFF
TRBD2	.	TRBV7-2	TRBJ2-7	TGTGCCAGCAGCTCGACTAGCGGGGGGACCTACGAGCAGTACTTC	CASSSTSGGTYEQYF
TRBD1	.	TRBV3-1/TRBV3-2	TRBJ1-6	TGTGCCAGCAGCCCGCGACAGGGGAGGGGATCACCCCTCCACTTT	CASSPRQGRGSPLHF
.	.	TRBV12-3/TRBV12-4	TRBJ1-2	TGTGCCAGCAGTTTAGGAGGTGACTATGGCTACACCTTC	CASSLGGDYGYTF
.	.	TRBV30	TRBJ2-3	TGTGCCTGGAGTGGACTGGGCCCCACAGATACGCAGTATTTT	CAWSGLGPTDTQYF
TRBD1	.	TRBV27	TRBJ2-7	TGTGCCAGCAGTTTATGGGACAGGGGGTCTTACGAGCAGTACTTC	CASSLWDRGSYEQYF
.	.	TRBV6-5	TRBJ2-3	TGTGCCAGCAGGTCGGGGGGCTACCCCACAGATACGCAGTATTTT	CASRSGGYPTDTQYF
.	.	TRBV27	TRBJ2-7	TGTGCCAGCAGTTTATCATTTAGGACAGCTGTCCTTTACGAGCAGTACTTC	CASSLSFRTAVLYEQYF
.	.	TRBV7-9	TRBJ1-1	TGTGCCAGCAGCTTAGCGGAGAACACTGAAGCTTTCTTT	CASSLAENTEAFF
.	.	TRBV15	TRBJ2-5	TGTGCCACCAGCACCAGGACTGGGCCCCAAGAGACCCAGTACTTC	CATSTRTGPQETQYF
.	.	TRBV2	TRBJ2-2	TGTGCCGCCTACTACACCGGGGAGCTGTTTTTT	CAAYYTGELFF
.	.	TRBV6-4	TRBJ1-6	TGTGCCAGCAGTGACTCAGGGAAGAATTCACCCCTCCACTTT	CASSDSGKNSPLHF
TRBD1	once	TRBV18	TRBJ1-1	TGTGCCAGCTCACGCACGCCGGGACAGATAGCCAGGGACACTGAAGCTTTCTTT	CASSRTPGQIARDTEAFF
.	.	TRBV18	TRBJ2-7	TGTGCCAGCTCCGACCGGGAATCCTCCTACGAGCAGTACTTC	CASSDRESSYEQYF
.	.	TRBV5-4	TRBJ1-4	TGTGCCAGCAGCTTGCGGGACGGTAATGAAAAACTGTTTTTT	CASSLRDGNEKLFF
TRBD1	.	TRBV25-1	TRBJ1-5	TGTGCCAGCAGTGACCACAGGGGGCAACAGCCCCAGCATTTT	CASSDHRGQQPQHF
.	once	TRBV7-9	TRBJ1-2	TGTGCCAGCAGAATAGAGGGGTCTGGCTACACCTTC	CASRIEGSGYTF
TRBD2	.	TRBV7-9	TRBJ2-6	TGTGCCAGCAGCGGCTGGGGAGGGACTGGGGCCAACGTCCTGACTTTC	CASSGWGGTGANVLTF
.	.	TRBV2	TRBJ2-3	TGTGCCAGCAGTGATTGGGTTTCGGATACGCAGTATTTT	CASSDWVSDTQYF
.	.	TRBV7-9	TRBJ2-3	TGTGCCAGCAGCTTAACGGGGAGTGGCACAGATACGCAGTATTTT	CASSLTGSGTDTQYF
.	.	TRBV5-1	TRBJ2-7	TGCGCCAGCGCCCGTACCACAAACTACGAGCAGTACTTC	CASARTTNYEQYF
.	.	TRBV13	TRBJ1-1	TGTGCCAGCAGCTTAGGGGGGCCAAACACTGAAGCTTTCTTT	CASSLGGPNTEAFF
.	.	TRBV30	TRBJ1-2	TGTGCCTGGAGTCCCTACGGGGGTAACTATGGCTACACCTTC	CAWSPYGGNYGYTF
.	.	TRBV7-9	TRBJ2-3	TGTGCCAGCAGCTCGAGCAGGCCGCAGTATTTT	CASSSSRPQYF
.	.	TRBV30	TRBJ2-2	TGTGCCTGGAGTGGAACGGCGTATACCGGGGAGCTGTTTTTT	CAWSGTAYTGELFF
TRBD1	.	TRBV4-1	TRBJ2-3	TGCGCCAGCAGACGGACAGGGGCTCGGGGAGATACGCAGTATTTT	CASRRTGARGDTQYF
TRBD2	.	TRBV6-5	TRBJ2-7	TGTGCCAGCAGCCTGTCGGGGGGCTCCTACGAGCAGTACTTC	CASSLSGGSYEQYF
.	.	TRBV2	TRBJ1-5	TGTGCCAGCAGTCGGAGTATTGGCAATCAGCCCCAGCATTTT	CASSRSIGNQPQHF
.	once	TRBV19	TRBJ1-2	TGTGCCAGTATAGGGGGGGGCCACTATGGCTACACCTTC	CASIGGGHYGYTF
.	.	TRBV7-2	TRBJ2-3	TGTGCCAGCAGCTCCGGGATAAGCACAGATACGCAGTATTTT	CASSSGISTDTQYF
.	.	TRBV9	TRBJ2-1	TGTGCCAGCAGCGTCTCCTATGGTGAGCAGTTCTTC	CASSVSYGEQFF
.	.	TRBV4-1	TRBJ1-5	TGCGCCAGCAGCCAAGAGTTATTGCAGCTTAACAATCAGCCCCAGCATTTT	CASSQELLQLNNQPQHF
.	.	TRBV5-1	TRBJ1-3	TGCGCCAGCAGCCCCCCGGGGGAGGAAACCATATATTTT	CASSPPGEETIYF
.	.	TRBV19	TRBJ1-1	TGTGCCAGTAGTATCGGGATTATTAACACTGAAGCTTTCTTT	CASSIGIINTEAFF
.	.	TRBV4-1	TRBJ1-2	TGCGCCAGCAGCCAAGATACCCCACTTGGCTACACCTTC	CASSQDTPLGYTF